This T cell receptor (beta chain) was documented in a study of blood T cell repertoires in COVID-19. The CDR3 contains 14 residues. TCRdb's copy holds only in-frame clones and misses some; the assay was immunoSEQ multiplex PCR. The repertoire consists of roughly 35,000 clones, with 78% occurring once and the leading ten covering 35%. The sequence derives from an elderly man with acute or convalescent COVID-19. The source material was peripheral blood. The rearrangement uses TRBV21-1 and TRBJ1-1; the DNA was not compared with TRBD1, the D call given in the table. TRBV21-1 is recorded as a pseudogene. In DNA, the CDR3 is TGTGCCAGCAGCACAGGCCGGCGGAACACTGAAGCTTTCTTT. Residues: CASSTGRRNTEAFF.